This T cell receptor beta chain originates from a study of blood T cell repertoires in COVID-19. Across the study: Specimens from acute and convalescent COVID-19 originated in the United States, Italy and Spain. T cells, B-cell-depleted T cells, or PBMCs supplied cDNA or gDNA.

Authors' data handling: Estimated nucleated cell counts came from reference gene primer amplification. Libraries were prepared by immunoSEQ multiplex PCR; TCRdb keeps only in-frame clonotypes and omits some of them. The V and J calls and clone size come from that table; D and trimming were worked out from the DNA. The data show some 150,000 clones, 81% seen once. The material sequenced was peripheral blood. The receptor was isolated from a woman aged 55-69 years with active or convalescent COVID-19.

For the CDR3, the DNA is TGTGCCAGCAGCTTCGACAGGGGCGGTAATGAAAAACTGTTTTTT. This translates into CASSFDRGGNEKLFF. This chain uses TRBV7-2 with TRBJ1-4; 8 bases fit TRBD1. The CDR3 runs 15 residues. Germline values: CDR1 SGHTA, CDR2 FQGNSA. The V gene end was trimmed by 3 bases and the J gene end by 4 bases; junction bases not matched to a gene: 4.